Sequencing of this T cell receptor beta chain was carried out in a study of shared clonotypes between healthy human individuals. CDR1 MNHNS and CDR2 SASEGT come from the germline V gene. This CDR3 is built from 12 residues. Findings and caveats of the study: Among donors, sharing of clonotypes was expected to be affected by sequencing depth. Large depth notwithstanding, sorted-subset sequencing proved incomplete by rarefaction.

This clone turned up a few times. The antigen is unknown. At one end the junction does not follow the germline gene, possibly because of a read error. About 33,000 T cell genomes (approximately 0.2 ug DNA) went into each sorted-subset replicate. Sequencing was performed with immunoSEQ multiplex PCR; in TCRdb, only in-frame clones are kept and a portion is missing. The sample consists of 2.3 million or so clones, approximately 93% of them appearing once. Donors comprised healthy HIV-negative adults lacking recent acute infections or vaccinations. Specimen: naive CD4+ T cells from PBMCs. Noted subset: CD45RA+ positively selected. This receptor was taken from a young man in good health. Some clones in this sample may be carry-over from other donors' samples. The gene calls are TRBV6-1 and TRBJ2-7; the match to TRBD1 covers 7 bases. CDR3: CATWSGQSISVF. DNA of the CDR3: TGTGCCACCTGGTCGGGACAGTCGATCTCGGTCTTC.